What follows describes a single TCR beta chain. Its antigen is still unknown. Germline CDR1 reads MNHNS; CDR2 reads SASEGT. Trimming cost V 6 bases and J 3 bases, with 7 bases left between them. The CDR3 covers 12 residues. The PCR employed 60 Vbeta primers together with 13 Jbeta primers. Libraries were prepared by immunoSEQ multiplex PCR; TCRdb keeps only in-frame clonotypes and omits some of them. The sample has 110,000 to 150,000 clones, approximately 80% seen once. The data originate from a study of cytomegalovirus exposure and HLA in healthy donors. Study conclusions and caveats: Association of 16,951 TCR beta sequences with HLA alleles was found at 0.05 false discovery rate in a later analysis.

The chain couples TRBV6-1 to TRBJ2-3; D is unclear. Sequences were obtained from PBMCs. The origin of this receptor is a male donor in good health and CMV-seronegative. The CDR3 loop is CASRTWTDTQYF. CDR3 bases: TGTGCCAGCAGGACTTGGACAGATACGCAGTATTTT.